This T cell receptor (beta chain) stems from a study of CXCR3-negative and CXCR3-positive naive CD8 T cells. 5' RACE with UMI labels generated the TRB cDNA libraries. For each CDR3 protein, TCRdb gives one entry from its re-call of the 5' RACE reads, without DNA. The repertoire shows 30,000 to 40,000 distinct CDR3 sequences; the top ten hold about 14%. Triplicate sorts, 320,000 or so cells apiece, were made for each CD8+ T cell subset. The CDR3 loop spans 16 amino acids. Per germline, CDR1 SGHVS and CDR2 FNYEAQ. The sample comprised memory CD8+ T cells from blood. The V gene is TRBV7-6, the J gene TRBJ2-1; TCRdb's D call of TRBD2 is untestable without DNA. This sequence originates from a human donor in good health. Some clones in this sample may be carry-over from other donors' samples. The CDR3 region is CASSLGVAGFYNEQFF.